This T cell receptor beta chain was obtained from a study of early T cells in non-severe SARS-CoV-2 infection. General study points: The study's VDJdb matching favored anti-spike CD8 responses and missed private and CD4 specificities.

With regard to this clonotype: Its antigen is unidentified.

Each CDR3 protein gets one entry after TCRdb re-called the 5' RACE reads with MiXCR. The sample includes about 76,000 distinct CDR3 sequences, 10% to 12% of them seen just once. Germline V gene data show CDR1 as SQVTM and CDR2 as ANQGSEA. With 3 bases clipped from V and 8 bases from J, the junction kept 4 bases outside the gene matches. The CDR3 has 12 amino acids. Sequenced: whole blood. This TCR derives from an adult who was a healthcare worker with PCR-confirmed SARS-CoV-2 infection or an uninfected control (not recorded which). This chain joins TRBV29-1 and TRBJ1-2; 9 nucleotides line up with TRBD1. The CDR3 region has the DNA TGCAGCGTTGACACGGGACAGGGCGGCTACACCTTC. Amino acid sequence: CSVDTGQGGYTF.